Each of the 14 T cell receptor beta chains below was sequenced from the same sample in a study of CD8+CD57+ T cells in acquired aplastic anemia. Using genomic DNA as the template, TCR beta VDJ and CDR3 profiling was carried out. TCRdb re-analysed the reads in MiXCR, keeping a single row per CDR3 protein. The sample includes hundreds of thousands of distinct CDR3 sequences, approximately 70% seen only once; the top ten take 4%. Material for sequencing was sorted CD4+, CD8+, or CD8+CD57+ T cells (not recorded which) from PBMCs. Receptors were obtained from a human donor in good health, serving as a control.

A remark on this clonotype: As the CDR3 is not closed by the conserved phenylalanine or tryptophan, this likely results from a read error. The V call is TRBV20-1, the J call TRBJ2-7; D call uncertain. The germline V gene encodes CDR1 DFQATT and CDR2 SNEGSKA (reference sequence). V was trimmed by 5 bases and J by 5 bases, leaving 19 bases between them. The CDR3 contains 14 residues. CDR3 DNA sequence: TGCAGTGCTTATCGTCTAGGGCCAACCGACGAGCAGTACCTC. Translation: CSAYRLGPTDEQYL.

V gene TRBV7-2 combines with J gene TRBJ2-3, with 8 bases that match TRBD2. CDR3 length: 16 residues. J gave up 10 bases and V 5 bases, and 17 bases lay outside the gene matches. Germline V lookup: CDR1 SGHTA, CDR2 FQGNSA. The CDR3 nucleotides read TGTGCCAGCAGCCCCCCCCCCGGGAGGGGCAGTACTTCGCAGTATTTT. It codes for CASSPPPGRGSTSQYF.

Note on this clonotype: Without the conserved terminal phenylalanine or tryptophan, this CDR3 likely stems from a read error. The DNA is omitted, as the CDR3 cannot be located on it reliably, and the CDR3 follows TCRdb's listing. V gene TRBV14 combines with J gene TRBJ1-1; TRBD1 was called by the table and not checked on the DNA. Counting both end residues, the CDR3 totals 13 amino acids. The V gene's germline CDR1 is SGHDN and CDR2 FVKESK. CDR3 sequence: CASSVACGANALI.

The sample holds many counts of this clonotype. This chain uses TRBV20-1 with TRBJ1-1; the D gene is possibly TRBD1 (6 bases). Germline CDR1 and CDR2: DFQATT and SNEGSKA (reference sequence). V was trimmed by 3 bases and J by 3 bases, leaving 17 bases between them. This CDR3 is built from 15 residues. The CDR3 DNA reads TGCAGTGCTAGGGGGGGGCGGGGAAGGGACACTGAAGCTTTCTTT. Its protein is CSARGGRGRDTEAFF.

The chain couples TRBV7-2 to TRBJ2-1; no clear D gene. Trimming took off 5 bases at V and 10 bases at J, with 24 bases between the two ends. The CDR3 totals 16 residues. Germline CDR1 and CDR2: SGHTA and FQGNSA. CDR3 nucleotide sequence: TGTGCCAGCAGCCTAGTGGGGTATTCACCCCACCACGAGCAGTTCTTC. Translated: CASSLVGYSPHHEQFF. The whole variable domain, remainder taken from reference TRBV7-2 and TRBJ2-1, is GAGVSQSPSNKVTEKGKDVELRCDPISGHTALYWYRQSLGQGLEFLIYFQGNSAPDKSGLPSDRFSAERTGGSVSTLTIQRTQQEDSAVYLCASSLVGYSPHHEQFFGPGTRLTVL.

This clonotype was seen only a few times. This sequence may be a read error, since a much larger clone differs from it by one base. The chain couples TRBV24-1 to TRBJ2-7; D perhaps matches TRBD1 (5 bases). Germline V lookup: CDR1 KGHDR, CDR2 SFDVKD. The V gene lost 9 bases and the J gene lost 2 bases, with 16 bases spanning the gap. This CDR3 is built from 14 residues. The CDR3 reads CATSIQGSPYEQYF. The CDR3 DNA sequence: TGTGCCACCTCCATCCAGGGAAGCCCCTACGAGCAGTACTTC.

This rearrangement joins TRBV20-1 to TRBJ1-2, with no clear D. There are 13 residues in the CDR3. Between the trimmed V and J ends, which lost 1 base and 9 bases, there was a span of 15 bases. Per the germline V gene, CDR1 is DFQATT and CDR2 is SNEGSKA (reference sequence). This CDR3 reads CSARAYGGISYTF. CDR3 in DNA: TGCAGTGCTAGAGCGTACGGAGGGATAAGCTACACCTTC.

The CDR3 sequence is CASSLALGWRGNEQFF. In DNA form, the CDR3 reads TGCGCCAGCAGCTTGGCCCTTGGTTGGCGGGGCAATGAGCAGTTCTTC. The chain uses TRBV5-1 and TRBJ2-1; D perhaps matches TRBD2 (6 bases). Trimming took 0 bases from V and 6 from J, leaving 16 bases between them. The CDR3 spans 16 residues. Per the germline V gene, CDR1 is SGHRS and CDR2 is YFSETQ.

The rearrangement uses TRBV3-1 and TRBJ2-1; a possible D gene is TRBD1 (6 bases). Deletions cut 2 bases from V and 12 bases from J, with 17 bases between. The CDR3 loop spans 14 amino acids. Germline V gene sequence: CDR1 LGHDT, CDR2 YNNKEL (reference sequence). CDR3 DNA: TGTGCCAGCAGCCAATCAGGGGTAGAGGATACGCAGTTCTTC. Its protein is CASSQSGVEDTQFF.

The chain has TRBV7-2 and TRBJ2-7, with D possibly matching TRBD2 (6 bases). Trimming took 6 bases from V and 9 from J, leaving 24 bases between them. Looked up from germline, CDR1 is SGHTA and CDR2 is FQGNSA. There are 15 residues in the CDR3. DNA of the CDR3: TGTGCCAGCAGTAATGGGACTCCTCCCGCCTATGGGCAGTACTTC. It specifies CASSNGTPPAYGQYF.

The chain combines TRBV7-4 with TRBJ1-5; no reliable D call. Trimming shortened V by 4 bases and J by 13 bases, and 26 bases separated the two germline ends. This CDR3 region has 16 residues. CDR1 SGHVT and CDR2 SQSDAQ come from the germline V gene. In DNA, the CDR3 is TGTGCCAGCAGCTCAGATCCCAACCTCCGCGATCAGATGCAGCATTTT. Translation: CASSSDPNLRDQMQHF.

V and J are TRBV7-3 and TRBJ1-1; tentative D call: TRBD1 (6 bases). In germline, CDR1 is SGHTA, CDR2 FQGTGA. Trimming stripped 5 bases from V and 6 bases from J, with 10 bases between. This CDR3 has 12 amino acids. CDR3 region: CASSRRTAEAFF. CDR3 in DNA: TGTGCCAGCAGCAGAAGGACAGCTGAAGCTTTCTTT.

With respect to this clonotype: A much larger clone lies one base from this, so it may be a read error. The chain is built from TRBV6-1 and TRBJ2-1, with TRBD2 as a possible D gene (7 bases). Trimming cost V 6 bases and J 9 bases, with 27 bases left between them. The germline V gene has CDR1 MNHNS and CDR2 SASEGT. The CDR3 spans 17 residues. CDR3 in amino acids: CASRNGDRGGQDSEQFF. CDR3 coding DNA: TGTGCCAGCAGGAACGGGGACCGCGGGGGCCAGGATAGTGAGCAGTTCTTC.

The sample holds one count of this clonotype. The rearrangement links TRBV5-1 to TRBJ2-1; 8 nucleotides line up with TRBD1. Trimming at V came to 6 bases and at J to 9 bases, leaving 8 bases not matched to a gene. Germline CDR1 is SGHRS and CDR2 is YFSETQ. The CDR3 contains 13 residues. The CDR3 protein is CASNPGGRAEQFF. The CDR3 DNA follows: TGCGCCAGCAACCCAGGGGGCAGGGCTGAGCAGTTCTTC. The full variable domain, completed using reference TRBV5-1 and TRBJ2-1, is KAGVTQTPRYLIKTRGQQVTLSCSPISGHRSVSWYQQTPGQGLQFLFEYFSETQRNKGNFPGRFSGRQFSNSRSEMNVSTLELGDSALYLCASNPGGRAEQFFGPGTRLTVL.